The 6 T cell receptor beta chains listed next were all sequenced from one sample in a study of T cell responses to AZD1222 COVID-19 vaccine. Some clones are missing from TCRdb's copy, which holds only in-frame ones; the method was immunoSEQ multiplex PCR. The data contain fewer than 300,000 clones, 85% to 95% of them singletons. Material: peripheral blood, obtained on day 0 of AZD1222 vaccination. Source of these receptors: an adult in good health.

V gene TRBV10-3 combines with J gene TRBJ2-3, with D possibly matching TRBD1 (7 bases). V was cut by 9 bases and J by 5 bases, with 15 bases left in between. The V gene's germline CDR1 is ENHRY and CDR2 SYGVKD. The CDR3 spans 13 residues. The CDR3 loop reads CAISGTAGDTQYF. The CDR3 DNA follows: TGTGCCATTTCCGGGACAGCGGGAGATACGCAGTATTTT.

The chain employs TRBV7-8 and TRBJ1-2; D might be TRBD1 (6 bases). The CDR3 totals 11 residues. V lost 4 bases to trimming and J lost 8 bases, with 8 bases between them. Looked up from germline, CDR1 is SGHVS and CDR2 is FQNEAQ. The CDR3 DNA follows: TGTGCCAGCAGCTCCAGGGGCGGCTACACCTTC. This encodes CASSSRGGYTF.

The chain recombines TRBV11-2 with TRBJ2-7, with a possible D match to TRBD1 (5 bases). V lost 6 bases and J lost 7, with 16 bases in between. CDR3 length: 13 residues. The V gene's germline CDR1 is SGHAT and CDR2 FQNNGV. The CDR3 DNA follows: TGTGCCAGCAGTCCCGGCACAGGTAGGGAGCAGTACTTC. Its translation: CASSPGTGREQYF.

The chain recombines TRBV2 with TRBJ2-3, with no clear D. The CDR3 contains 10 residues. V lost 11 bases to trimming and J lost 2 bases, with 5 bases between them. Per the germline V gene, CDR1 is SNHLY and CDR2 is FYNNEI. CDR3 sequence reads: CARSTDTQYF. The CDR3 nucleotides read TGTGCCCGCTCCACAGATACGCAGTATTTT.

The chain recombines TRBV20-1 with TRBJ2-7; no clear D. V was pared by 6 bases and J by 3 bases, with 9 bases between. From germline, CDR1 is DFQATT and CDR2 SNEGSKA (reference sequence). CDR3 length: 11 amino acids. CDR3 residues: CSATPHYEQYF. The CDR3 DNA is TGCAGTGCAACCCCCCACTACGAGCAGTACTTC.

The genes are TRBV5-1 and TRBJ1-5, with D possibly TRBD1 on 6 matching bases. The CDR3 has 14 residues. V shed 5 bases and J shed 5 bases, with 14 bases lying between them. Per germline, CDR1 SGHRS and CDR2 YFSETQ. The CDR3: CASSPGGGYQPQHF. The CDR3 DNA reads as TGCGCCAGCAGTCCTGGGGGCGGCTATCAGCCCCAGCATTTT. Full variable domain (rest looked up from reference TRBV5-1 and TRBJ1-5): KAGVTQTPRYLIKTRGQQVTLSCSPISGHRSVSWYQQTPGQGLQFLFEYFSETQRNKGNFPGRFSGRQFSNSRSEMNVSTLELGDSALYLCASSPGGGYQPQHFGDGTRLSIL.